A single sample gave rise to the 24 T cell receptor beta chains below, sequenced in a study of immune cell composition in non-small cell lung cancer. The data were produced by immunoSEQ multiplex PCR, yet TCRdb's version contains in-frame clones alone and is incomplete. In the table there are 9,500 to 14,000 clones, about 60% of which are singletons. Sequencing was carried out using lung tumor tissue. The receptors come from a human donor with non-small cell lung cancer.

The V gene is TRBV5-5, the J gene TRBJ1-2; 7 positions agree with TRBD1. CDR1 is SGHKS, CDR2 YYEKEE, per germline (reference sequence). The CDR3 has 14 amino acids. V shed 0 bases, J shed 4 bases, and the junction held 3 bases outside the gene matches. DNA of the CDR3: TGTGCCAGCAGCTTGGAGGGGGCTCGCTATGGCTACACCTTC. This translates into CASSLEGARYGYTF.

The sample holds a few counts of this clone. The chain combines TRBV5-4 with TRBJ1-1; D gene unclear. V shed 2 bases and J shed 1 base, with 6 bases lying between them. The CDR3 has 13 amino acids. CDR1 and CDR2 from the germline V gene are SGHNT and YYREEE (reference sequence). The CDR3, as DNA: TGTGCCAGCAGCTTTCCGGGGAACACTGAAGCTTTCTTT. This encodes CASSFPGNTEAFF.

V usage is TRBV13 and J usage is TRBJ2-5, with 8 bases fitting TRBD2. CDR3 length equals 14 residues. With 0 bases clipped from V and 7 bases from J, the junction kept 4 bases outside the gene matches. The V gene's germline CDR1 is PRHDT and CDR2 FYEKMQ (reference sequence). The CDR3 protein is CASSLGNRGGTQYF. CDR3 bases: TGTGCCAGCAGCTTAGGAAACCGGGGGGGGACCCAGTACTTC.

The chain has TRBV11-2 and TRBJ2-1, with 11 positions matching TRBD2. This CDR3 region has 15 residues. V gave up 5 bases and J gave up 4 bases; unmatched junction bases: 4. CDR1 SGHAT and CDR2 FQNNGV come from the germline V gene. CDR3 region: CASSEGLAEYNEQFF. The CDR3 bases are TGTGCCAGCAGCGAGGGACTAGCGGAATACAATGAGCAGTTCTTC.

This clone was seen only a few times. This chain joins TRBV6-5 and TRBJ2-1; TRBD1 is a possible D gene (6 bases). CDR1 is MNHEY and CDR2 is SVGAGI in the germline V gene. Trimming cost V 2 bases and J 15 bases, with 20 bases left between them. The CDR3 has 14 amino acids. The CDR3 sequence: CASSYAPAGERTFF. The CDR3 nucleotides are TGTGCCAGCAGTTACGCCCCCGCAGGGGAAAGGACGTTCTTC.

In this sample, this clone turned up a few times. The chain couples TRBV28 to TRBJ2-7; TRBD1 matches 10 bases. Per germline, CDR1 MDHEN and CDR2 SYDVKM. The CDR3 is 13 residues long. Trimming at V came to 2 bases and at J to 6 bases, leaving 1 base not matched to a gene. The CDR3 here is CASSLDRGREQYF. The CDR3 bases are TGTGCCAGCAGTTTAGACAGGGGGCGCGAGCAGTACTTC.

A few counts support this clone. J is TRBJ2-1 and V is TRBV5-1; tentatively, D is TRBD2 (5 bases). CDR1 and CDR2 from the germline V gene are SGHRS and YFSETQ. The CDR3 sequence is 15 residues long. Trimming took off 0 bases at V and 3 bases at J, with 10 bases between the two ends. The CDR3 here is CASSLAGGHYNEQFF. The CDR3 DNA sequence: TGCGCCAGCAGCTTGGCGGGCGGGCACTACAATGAGCAGTTCTTC.

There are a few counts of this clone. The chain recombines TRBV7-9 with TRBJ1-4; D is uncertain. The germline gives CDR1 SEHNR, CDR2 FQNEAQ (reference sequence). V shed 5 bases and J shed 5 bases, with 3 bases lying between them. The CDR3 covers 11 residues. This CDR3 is CASSLNEKLFF. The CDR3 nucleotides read TGTGCCAGCAGCCTGAATGAAAAACTGTTTTTT. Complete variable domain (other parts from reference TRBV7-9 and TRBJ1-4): DTGVSQNPRHKITKRGQNVTFRCDPISEHNRLYWYRQTLGQGPEFLTYFQNEAQLEKSRLLSDRFSAERPKGSFSTLEIQRTEQGDSAMYLCASSLNEKLFFGSGTQLSVL.

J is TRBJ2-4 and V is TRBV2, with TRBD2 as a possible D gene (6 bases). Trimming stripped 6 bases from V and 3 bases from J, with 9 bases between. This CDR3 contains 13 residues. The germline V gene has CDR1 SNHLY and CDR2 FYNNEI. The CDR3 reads CASRGDFKNIQYF. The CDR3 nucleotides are TGTGCCAGCAGGGGGGACTTCAAAAACATTCAGTACTTC.

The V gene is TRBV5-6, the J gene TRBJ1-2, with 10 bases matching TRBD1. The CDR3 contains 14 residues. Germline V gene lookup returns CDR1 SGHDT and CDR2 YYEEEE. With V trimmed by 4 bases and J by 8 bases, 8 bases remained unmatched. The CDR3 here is CASSLGTGVIGYTF. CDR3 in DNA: TGTGCCAGCAGCCTGGGGACAGGGGTAATCGGCTACACCTTC.

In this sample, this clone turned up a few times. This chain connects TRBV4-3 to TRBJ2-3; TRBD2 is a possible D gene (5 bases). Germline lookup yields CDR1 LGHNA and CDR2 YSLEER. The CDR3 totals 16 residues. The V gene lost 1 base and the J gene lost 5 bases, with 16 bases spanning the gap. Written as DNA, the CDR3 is TGCGCCAGCAGCCAAGGATTAGGAGCGGCATTAGATACGCAGTATTTT. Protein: CASSQGLGAALDTQYF.

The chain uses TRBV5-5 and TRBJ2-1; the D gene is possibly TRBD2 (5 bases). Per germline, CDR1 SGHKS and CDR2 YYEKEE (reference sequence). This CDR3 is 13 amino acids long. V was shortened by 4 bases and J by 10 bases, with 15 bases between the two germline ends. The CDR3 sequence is CASSRFSGREQFF. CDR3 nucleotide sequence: TGTGCCAGCAGCCGCTTTTCGGGGAGAGAGCAGTTCTTC.

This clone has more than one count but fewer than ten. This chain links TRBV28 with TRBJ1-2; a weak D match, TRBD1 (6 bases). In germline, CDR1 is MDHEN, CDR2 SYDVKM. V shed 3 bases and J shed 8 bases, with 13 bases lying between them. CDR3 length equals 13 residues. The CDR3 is CASSFSTGSGYTF. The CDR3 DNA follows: TGTGCCAGCAGTTTCAGTACAGGGAGCGGCTACACCTTC.

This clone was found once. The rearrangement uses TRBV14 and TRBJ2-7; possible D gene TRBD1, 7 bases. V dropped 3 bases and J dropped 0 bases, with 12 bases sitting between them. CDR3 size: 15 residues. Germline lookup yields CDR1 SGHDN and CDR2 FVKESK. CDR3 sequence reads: CASSQSGGPSYEQYF. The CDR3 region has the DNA TGTGCCAGCAGCCAGTCAGGGGGGCCCTCCTACGAGCAGTACTTC.

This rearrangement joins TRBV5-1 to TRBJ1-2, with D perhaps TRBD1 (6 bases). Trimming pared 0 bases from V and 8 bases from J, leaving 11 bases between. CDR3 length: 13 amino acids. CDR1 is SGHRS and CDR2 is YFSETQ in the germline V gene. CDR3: CASSLGSGEGYTF. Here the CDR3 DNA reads TGCGCCAGCAGCTTGGGGTCAGGGGAGGGCTACACCTTC.

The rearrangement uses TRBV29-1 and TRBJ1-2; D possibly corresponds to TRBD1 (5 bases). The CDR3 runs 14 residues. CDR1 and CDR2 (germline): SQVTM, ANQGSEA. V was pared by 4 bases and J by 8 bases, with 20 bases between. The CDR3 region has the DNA TGCAGCGTTGTAAAGCCCCCGGCAGGGAAGGGCTACACCTTC. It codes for CSVVKPPAGKGYTF.

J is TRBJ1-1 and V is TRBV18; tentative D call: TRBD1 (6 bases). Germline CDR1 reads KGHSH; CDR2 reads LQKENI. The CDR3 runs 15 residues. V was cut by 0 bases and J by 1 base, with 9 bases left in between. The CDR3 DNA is TGTGCCAGCTCACCACCGTCCAGGGGGAACACTGAAGCTTTCTTT. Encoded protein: CASSPPSRGNTEAFF.

For the CDR3, the DNA is TGTGCCATCACCGAATCGCGAGACGGGGAGACCCAGTACTTC. The encoded protein is CAITESRDGETQYF. The chain joins TRBV10-3 to TRBJ2-5; D call uncertain. V dropped 7 bases and J dropped 5 bases, with 17 bases sitting between them. This CDR3 comprises 14 residues. The germline gives CDR1 ENHRY, CDR2 SYGVKD.

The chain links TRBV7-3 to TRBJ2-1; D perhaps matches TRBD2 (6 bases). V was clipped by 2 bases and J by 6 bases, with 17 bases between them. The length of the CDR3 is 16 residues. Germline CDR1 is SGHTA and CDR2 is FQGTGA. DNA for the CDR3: TGTGCCAGCAGCTTATCAACGACTGGGGGAGGCAATGAGCAGTTCTTC. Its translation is CASSLSTTGGGNEQFF.

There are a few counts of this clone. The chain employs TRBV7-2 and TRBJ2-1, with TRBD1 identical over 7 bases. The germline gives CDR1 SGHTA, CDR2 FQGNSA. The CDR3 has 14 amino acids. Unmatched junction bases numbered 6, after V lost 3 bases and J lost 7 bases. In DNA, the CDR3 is TGTGCCAGCAGCTTCCGACAGGGCCGAAATGAGCAGTTCTTC. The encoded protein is CASSFRQGRNEQFF.

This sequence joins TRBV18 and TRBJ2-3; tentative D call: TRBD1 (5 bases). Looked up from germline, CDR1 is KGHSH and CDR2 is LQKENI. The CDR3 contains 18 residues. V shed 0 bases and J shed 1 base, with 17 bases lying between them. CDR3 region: CASSPPASLQERTDTQYF. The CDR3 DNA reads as TGTGCCAGCTCACCACCGGCATCATTACAGGAACGCACAGATACGCAGTATTTT.

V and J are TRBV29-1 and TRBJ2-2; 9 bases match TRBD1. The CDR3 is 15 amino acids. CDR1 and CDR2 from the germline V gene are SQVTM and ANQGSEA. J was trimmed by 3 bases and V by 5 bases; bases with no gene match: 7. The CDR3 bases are TGCAGCGTTTTGGGGGACAGGGTTGACACCGGGGAGCTGTTTTTT. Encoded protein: CSVLGDRVDTGELFF.

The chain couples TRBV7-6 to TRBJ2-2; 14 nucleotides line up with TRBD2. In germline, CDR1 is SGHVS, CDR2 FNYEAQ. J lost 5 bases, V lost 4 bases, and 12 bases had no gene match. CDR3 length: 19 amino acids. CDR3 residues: CASSWRPGLAGDGTGELFF. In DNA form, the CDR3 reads TGTGCCAGCAGCTGGCGGCCGGGACTAGCGGGAGATGGGACCGGGGAGCTGTTTTTT.

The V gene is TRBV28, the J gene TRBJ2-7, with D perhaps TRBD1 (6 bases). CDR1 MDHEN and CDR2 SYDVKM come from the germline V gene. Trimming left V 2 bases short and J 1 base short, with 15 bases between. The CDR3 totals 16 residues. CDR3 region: CASSLGSHRVSYEQYF. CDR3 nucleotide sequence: TGTGCCAGCAGTTTAGGGAGCCACAGGGTATCCTACGAGCAGTACTTC. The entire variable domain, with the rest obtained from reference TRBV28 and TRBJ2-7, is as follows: DVKVTQSSRYLVKRTGEKVFLECVQDMDHENMFWYRQDPGLGLRLIYFSYDVKMKEKGDIPEGYSVSREKKERFSLILESASTNQTSMYLCASSLGSHRVSYEQYFGPGTRLTVT.